This TCR beta chain was identified during a study of sequential checkpoint blockade in melanoma. V lost 5 bases to trimming and J lost 5 bases; unmatched junction nucleotides: 11. Germline lookup yields CDR1 SEHNR and CDR2 FQNEAQ (reference sequence). This CDR3 is 15 amino acids long. The treatment: randomized to nivolumab then ipilimumab (arm A) or the reverse (arm B). Live CD3+CD8+ CD19− CD56− cells were sorted from PBMCs. Only in-frame clones appear in the TCRdb table, and some are missing; sequencing was by immunoSEQ multiplex PCR. The sample shows around 12,000 clones, approximately 82% of them seen only once.

Sequences were derived from CD8+ T cells sorted from blood (inferred from file names), sampled from a patient given nivolumab and ipilimumab in sequence. The rearrangement uses TRBV7-9 and TRBJ2-7; TRBD2 agrees at 8 bases. This TCR came from a human donor with melanoma. The CDR3 loop is CASSPHGGGEDEQYF. In DNA form, the CDR3 reads TGTGCCAGCAGCCCCCACGGGGGGGGCGAAGACGAGCAGTACTTC.